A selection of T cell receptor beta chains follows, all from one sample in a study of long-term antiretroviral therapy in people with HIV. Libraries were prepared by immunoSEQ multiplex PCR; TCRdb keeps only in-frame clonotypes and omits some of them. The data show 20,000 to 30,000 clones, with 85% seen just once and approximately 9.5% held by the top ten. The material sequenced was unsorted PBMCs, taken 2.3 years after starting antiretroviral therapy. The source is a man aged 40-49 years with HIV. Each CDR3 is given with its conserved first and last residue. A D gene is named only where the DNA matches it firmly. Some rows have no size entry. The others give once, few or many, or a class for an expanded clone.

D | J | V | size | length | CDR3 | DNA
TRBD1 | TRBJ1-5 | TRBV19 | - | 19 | CASSTPNRGQGSGNQPQHF | TGTGCCAGTAGTACCCCCAACCGCGGACAGGGAAGTGGCAATCAGCCCCAGCATTTT
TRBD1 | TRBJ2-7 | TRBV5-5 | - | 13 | CASSLGTGTEQYF | TGTGCCAGCAGCTTGGGGACAGGGACCGAGCAGTACTTC
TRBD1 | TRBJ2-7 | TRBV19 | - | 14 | CASSVGQSSYEQYF | TGTGCCAGTAGTGTGGGACAGAGCTCCTACGAGCAGTACTTC
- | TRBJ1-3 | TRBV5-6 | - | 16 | CASSLVGISSGNTIYF | TGTGCCAGCAGCTTGGTGGGGATAAGCTCTGGAAACACCATATATTTT
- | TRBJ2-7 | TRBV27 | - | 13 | CASSLSGPYEQYF | TGTGCCAGCAGTTTATCGGGGCCCTACGAGCAGTACTTC
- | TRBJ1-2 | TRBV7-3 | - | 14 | CASSLFDRSYGYTF | TGTGCCAGCAGCCTCTTCGACAGGTCCTATGGCTACACCTTC
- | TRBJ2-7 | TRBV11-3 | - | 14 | CASSLRGLGYEQYF | TGTGCCAGCAGCTTACGGGGGCTCGGTTACGAGCAGTACTTC
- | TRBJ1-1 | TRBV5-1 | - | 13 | CASSLRGDTEAFF | TGCGCCAGCAGCCTCCGGGGGGACACTGAAGCTTTCTTT
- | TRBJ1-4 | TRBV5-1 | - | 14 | CASSFNPEYEKLFF | TGCGCCAGCAGCTTTAACCCAGAGTATGAAAAACTGTTTTTT
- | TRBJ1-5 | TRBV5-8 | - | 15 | CASRRDIDSNQPQHF | TGTGCCAGCAGGAGAGACATCGATAGCAATCAGCCCCAGCATTTT
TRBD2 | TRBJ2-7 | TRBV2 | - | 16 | CASSWLAGAVSYEQYF | TGTGCCAGCAGTTGGCTAGCGGGGGCTGTATCCTACGAGCAGTACTTC
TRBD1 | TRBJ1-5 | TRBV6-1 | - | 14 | CASSLDRGRQPQHF | TGTGCCAGCAGCCTCGACAGGGGGAGGCAGCCCCAGCATTTT
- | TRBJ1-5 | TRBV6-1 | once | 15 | CASTFLRDGNQPQHF | TGTGCCAGCACCTTCCTCCGGGACGGCAATCAGCCCCAGCATTTT
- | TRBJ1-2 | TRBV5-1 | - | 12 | CASSLKGTSTQF | TGCGCCAGCAGCTTGAAAGGGACCAGCACGCAGTTC
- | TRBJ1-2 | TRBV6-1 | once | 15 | CASSDEGTPNYGYTF | TGTGCCAGCAGTGATGAAGGGACACCTAACTATGGCTACACCTTC
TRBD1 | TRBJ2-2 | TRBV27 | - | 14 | CASRQDRRAGELFF | TGTGCCAGCAGACAGGACAGGCGGGCCGGGGAGCTGTTTTTT
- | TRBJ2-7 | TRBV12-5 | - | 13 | CASGLQGPDEQYF | TGTGCTAGTGGTTTGCAGGGGCCGGACGAGCAGTACTTC
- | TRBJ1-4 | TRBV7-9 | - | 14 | CASSLDVTARKLFF | TGTGCCAGCAGCTTAGATGTTACGGCTCGAAAACTGTTTTTT
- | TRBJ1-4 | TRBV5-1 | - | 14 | CASSGGRNNEKLFF | TGCGCCAGCAGCGGAGGACGGAATAATGAAAAACTGTTTTTT
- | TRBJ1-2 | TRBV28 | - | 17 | CASSLPARGPGTKGYTF | TGTGCCAGCAGTTTACCCGCGCGGGGCCCGGGGACAAAAGGCTACACCTTC
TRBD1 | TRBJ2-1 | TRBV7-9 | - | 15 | CASTVSGQGNNEQFF | TGTGCCAGCACCGTCTCGGGACAGGGCAACAATGAGCAGTTCTTC
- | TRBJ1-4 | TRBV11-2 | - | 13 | CASSPQEGEKLFF | TGTGCCAGCAGCCCTCAGGAGGGTGAAAAACTGTTTTTT
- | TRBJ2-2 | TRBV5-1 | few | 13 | CASRGDLPGELFF | TGCGCCAGCAGGGGGGACCTCCCCGGGGAGCTGTTTTTT